The rows below give T cell receptor beta chains drawn from one sample of a study of T cells expressing NK-cell markers. TCRdb reanalyzed the 5' RACE reads, giving one entry per CDR3 protein sequence and no DNA. The listing contains 140,000 to 150,000 distinct CDR3 sequences. The sample consisted of blood T cells: a sorted CD56 or NKG2C T cell subset, CD4+ or CD8+ T cells, or bulk PBMC T cells (not recorded which). These receptors were taken from a man between 18 and 29 years old in good health. Each CDR3 is given with its conserved first and last residue.

TRBJ2-2,TRBV9,15,CASSAGQGGTGELFF
TRBJ1-1,TRBV12-3/TRBV12-4,13,CASSLRGRTEAFF
TRBJ2-1,TRBV15,13,CATSRQGADEQFF
TRBJ1-6,TRBV12-3/TRBV12-4,14,CASTDSWNNSPLHF
TRBJ2-7,TRBV7-3,15,CASSLHSGGTYEQYF
TRBJ2-1,TRBV12-3/TRBV12-4,12,CASSQLSHEQFF
TRBJ2-3,TRBV5-1,15,CASSLAGSFADTQYF
TRBJ2-7,TRBV7-9,14,CASTSLRASYEQYF
TRBJ2-3,TRBV12-3/TRBV12-4,15,CASSLPPPSTDTQYF
TRBJ2-2,TRBV7-8,16,CASSFGLAGVSGELFF
TRBJ2-3,TRBV11-3,14,CASSLLGSTDTQYF
TRBJ2-3,TRBV28,14,CASRTRKPTDTQYF
TRBJ1-1,TRBV20-1,15,CSAKSYTAGNTEAFF
TRBJ2-1,TRBV25-1,16,CASSGPGESSYNEQFF
TRBJ2-2,TRBV11-2,19,CASSSRGRPDVTNTGELFF
TRBJ2-2,TRBV7-9,12,CAHGGGTGELFF
TRBJ1-1,TRBV6-1,14,CASSAGEGWTEAFF
TRBJ2-5,TRBV29-1,11,CSGKTRETQYF
TRBJ1-5,TRBV6-2/TRBV6-3,13,CASGGVTGKPQHF
TRBJ2-1,TRBV12-3/TRBV12-4,14,CASSPAGPYNEQFF
TRBJ2-2,TRBV7-8,14,CASRQRSNTGELFF
TRBJ2-1,TRBV5-1,15,CASSLQETTYNEQFF
TRBJ1-1,TRBV7-9,15,CASSPKTGMLTEAFF